The 10 T cell receptor beta chains below come from one sample, sequenced in a study of OX40 agonist ivuxolimab in advanced cancers. The table came from immunoSEQ multiplex PCR; TCRdb's copy has only in-frame clones and leaves some out. The table has 100,000 to 140,000 clones, about 91% seen once. The source material was CD4+ or CD8+ T cells sorted from blood, sampled in a trial of the OX40 agonist ivuxolimab. The receptors come from an adult with an advanced solid tumor such as melanoma, head and neck, liver or kidney cancer.

The chain links TRBV7-2 to TRBJ1-1, with D perhaps TRBD1 (5 bases). Per germline, CDR1 SGHTA and CDR2 FQGNSA. V lost 7 bases and J 1 base, leaving 22 bases between the germline ends. The CDR3 has 17 amino acids. The CDR3, as DNA: TGTGCCAGCACTCCCTGGGGCAGGGTGGGGAGGAACACTGAAGCTTTCTTT. Amino acids: CASTPWGRVGRNTEAFF.

The V call is TRBV5-6, the J call TRBJ1-1, with no clear D. Germline CDR1 and CDR2: SGHDT and YYEEEE. The CDR3 runs to 15 residues. Between the trimmed V and J ends, which lost 0 bases and 5 bases, there was a span of 14 bases. Here the CDR3 reads CASSLDPVLETEAFF. CDR3 DNA sequence: TGTGCCAGCAGCTTGGACCCGGTACTCGAAACTGAAGCTTTCTTT.

The rearrangement joins TRBV28 to TRBJ1-1; 8 nucleotides match TRBD1. CDR3 size: 17 residues. Germline V lookup: CDR1 MDHEN, CDR2 SYDVKM. V lost 5 bases, J lost 2 bases, and 13 bases stayed unmatched. CDR3 region: CASSQYPQGGVNTEAFF. The CDR3 nucleotides read TGTGCCAGCAGTCAATATCCACAGGGGGGGGTAAACACTGAAGCTTTCTTT. Full variable domain (outside the CDR3, taken from reference TRBV28 and TRBJ1-1): DVKVTQSSRYLVKRTGEKVFLECVQDMDHENMFWYRQDPGLGLRLIYFSYDVKMKEKGDIPEGYSVSREKKERFSLILESASTNQTSMYLCASSQYPQGGVNTEAFFGQGTRLTVV.

V is TRBV28 and J is TRBJ1-1, with D maybe TRBD1 (5 bases). CDR1 MDHEN and CDR2 SYDVKM come from the germline V gene. This CDR3 has 14 residues. Trimming pared 5 bases from V and 0 bases from J, leaving 10 bases between. The CDR3 reads CASSRDPVNTEAFF. The CDR3 DNA is TGTGCCAGCAGTAGGGACCCAGTGAACACTGAAGCTTTCTTT.

This clone has more than one count but fewer than ten. V usage is TRBV19 and J usage is TRBJ2-1, with 13 bases matching TRBD2. This CDR3 region has 16 residues. With V trimmed by 10 bases and J by 4 bases, 10 bases remained unmatched. Germline V lookup: CDR1 LNHDA, CDR2 SQIVND (reference sequence). The CDR3: CATTTSGGRSYNEQFF. Written as DNA, the CDR3 is TGTGCCACTACGACTAGCGGGGGGCGGTCGTACAATGAGCAGTTCTTC.

V and J are TRBV9 and TRBJ1-2; D might be TRBD1 (6 bases). CDR1 and CDR2 from the germline V gene are SGDLS and YYNGEE. Trimming removed 1 base at V and 10 bases at J, with 14 bases between. The CDR3 is 13 amino acids. DNA of the CDR3: TGTGCCAGCAGCGTATCGGAGGGGGTCCACTACACCTTC. This translates into CASSVSEGVHYTF. Together with reference TRBV9 and TRBJ1-2, the CDR3 gives the full variable domain: DSGVTQTPKHLITATGQRVTLRCSPRSGDLSVYWYQQSLDQGLQFLIQYYNGEERAKGNILERFSAQQFPDLHSELNLSSLELGDSALYFCASSVSEGVHYTFGSGTRLTVV.

This chain uses TRBV28 with TRBJ1-6; D is unclear. The germline V gene encodes CDR1 MDHEN and CDR2 SYDVKM. The CDR3 is made up of 14 amino acids. V was cut by 10 bases and J by 5 bases, with 15 bases left in between. CDR3 protein: CATSRAEDNSPLHF. CDR3 nucleotide sequence: TGTGCCACCTCCCGGGCCGAAGATAATTCACCCCTCCACTTT.

The rearrangement links TRBV5-1 to TRBJ2-5; tentatively, D is TRBD1 or TRBD2 (5 bases each). CDR3 length: 16 residues. Germline V gene sequence: CDR1 SGHRS, CDR2 YFSETQ. Trimming took 0 bases from V and 1 from J, leaving 13 bases between them. In DNA form, the CDR3 reads TGCGCCAGCAGCTTGGACGCCTCGAGGGGCCAAGAGACCCAGTACTTC. It specifies CASSLDASRGQETQYF.

The chain uses TRBV6-1 and TRBJ2-7; D gene unclear. Deletions cut 6 bases from V and 2 bases from J, with 14 bases between. CDR1 and CDR2 from the germline V gene are MNHNS and SASEGT. CDR3 size: 14 residues. The CDR3 is CASSPQTFTYEQYF. CDR3 nucleotides: TGTGCCAGCAGCCCCCAGACCTTTACCTACGAGCAGTACTTC.

The V and J genes are TRBV2 and TRBJ2-7; the D gene is possibly TRBD2 (5 bases). Germline V CDR1 and CDR2: SNHLY, FYNNEI. V shed 2 bases and J shed 0 bases, with 8 bases lying between them. This CDR3 is built from 14 residues. Here the CDR3 DNA reads TGTGCCAGCAGTGAAAGAGCGGACTCCTACGAGCAGTACTTC. This gives the protein CASSERADSYEQYF.